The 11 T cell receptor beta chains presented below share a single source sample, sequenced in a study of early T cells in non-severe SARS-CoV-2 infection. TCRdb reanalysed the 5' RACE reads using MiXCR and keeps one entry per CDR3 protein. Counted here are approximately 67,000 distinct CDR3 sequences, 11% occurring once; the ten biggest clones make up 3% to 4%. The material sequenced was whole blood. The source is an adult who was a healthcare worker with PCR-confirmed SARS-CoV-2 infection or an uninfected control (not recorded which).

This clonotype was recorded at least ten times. The CDR3 coding sequence is TGTGCCAGTGGGTTAAGCTCCTATAATTCACCCCTCCACTTT. This encodes CASGLSSYNSPLHF. This rearrangement joins TRBV19 to TRBJ1-6; D gene uncertain. With 8 bases removed from V and 0 bases from J, the gap between germline ends came to 8 bases. Germline V gene data show CDR1 as LNHDA and CDR2 as SQIVND (reference sequence). The CDR3 sequence is 14 residues long.

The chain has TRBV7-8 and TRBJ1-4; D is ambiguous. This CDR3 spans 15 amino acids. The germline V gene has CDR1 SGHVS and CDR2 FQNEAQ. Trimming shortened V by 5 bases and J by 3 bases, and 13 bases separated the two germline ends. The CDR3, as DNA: TGTGCCAGCAGCGCCCGTCGGTCCGCTAATGAAAAACTGTTTTTT. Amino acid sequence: CASSARRSANEKLFF. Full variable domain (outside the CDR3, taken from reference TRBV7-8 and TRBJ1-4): GAGVSQSPRYKVAKRGQDVALRCDPISGHVSLFWYQQALGQGPEFLTYFQNEAQLDKSGLPSDRFFAERPEGSVSTLKIQRTQQEDSAVYLCASSARRSANEKLFFGSGTQLSVL.

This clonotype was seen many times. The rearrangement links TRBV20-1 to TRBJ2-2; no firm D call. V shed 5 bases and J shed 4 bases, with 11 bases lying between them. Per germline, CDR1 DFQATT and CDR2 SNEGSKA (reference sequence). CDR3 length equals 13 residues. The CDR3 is CSASGYGTGELFF. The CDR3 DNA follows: TGCAGTGCTTCGGGTTATGGCACCGGGGAGCTGTTTTTT.

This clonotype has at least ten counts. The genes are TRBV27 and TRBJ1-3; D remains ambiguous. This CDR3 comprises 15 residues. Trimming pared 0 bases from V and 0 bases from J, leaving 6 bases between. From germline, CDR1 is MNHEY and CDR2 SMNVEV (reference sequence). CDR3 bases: TGTGCCAGCAGTTTATCTGGGGTCTCTGGAAACACCATATATTTT. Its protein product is CASSLSGVSGNTIYF.

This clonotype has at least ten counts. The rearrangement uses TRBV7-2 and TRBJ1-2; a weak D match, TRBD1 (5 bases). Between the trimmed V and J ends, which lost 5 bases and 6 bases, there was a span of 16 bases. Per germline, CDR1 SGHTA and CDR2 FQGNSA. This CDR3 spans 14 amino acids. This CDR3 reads CASSPQGVRNGYTF. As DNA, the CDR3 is TGTGCCAGCAGCCCCCAGGGCGTTCGCAATGGCTACACCTTC.

CDR3 amino acids: CASSFRDRGFDEQYF. CDR3 nucleotides: TGTGCCAGCAGTTTTAGGGACAGGGGGTTCGACGAGCAGTACTTC. This sequence joins TRBV12-3 or TRBV12-4 and TRBJ2-7; 11 bases are shared with TRBD1. J gave up 5 bases and V 3 bases, and 6 bases lay outside the gene matches. This CDR3 is 15 amino acids long.

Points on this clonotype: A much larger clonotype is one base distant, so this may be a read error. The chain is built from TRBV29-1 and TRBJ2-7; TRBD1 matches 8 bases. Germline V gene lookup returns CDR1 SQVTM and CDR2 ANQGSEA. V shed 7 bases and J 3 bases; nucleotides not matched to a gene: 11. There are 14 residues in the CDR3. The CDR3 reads CSAADRAGFYEQYF. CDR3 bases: TGCAGCGCCGCGGACAGGGCGGGCTTCTACGAGCAGTACTTC.

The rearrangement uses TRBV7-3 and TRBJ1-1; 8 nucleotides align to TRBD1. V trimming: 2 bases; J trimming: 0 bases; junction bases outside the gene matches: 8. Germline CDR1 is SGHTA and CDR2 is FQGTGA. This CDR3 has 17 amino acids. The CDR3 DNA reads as TGTGCCAGCAGCTTACCCTGGACAGGGCCAATGAACACTGAAGCTTTCTTT. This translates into CASSLPWTGPMNTEAFF.

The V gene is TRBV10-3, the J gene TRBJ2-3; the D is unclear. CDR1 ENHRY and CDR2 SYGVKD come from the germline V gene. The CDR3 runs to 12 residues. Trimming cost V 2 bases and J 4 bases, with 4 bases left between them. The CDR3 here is CAISEGADTQYF. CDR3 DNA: TGTGCCATCAGTGAGGGAGCAGATACGCAGTATTTT.

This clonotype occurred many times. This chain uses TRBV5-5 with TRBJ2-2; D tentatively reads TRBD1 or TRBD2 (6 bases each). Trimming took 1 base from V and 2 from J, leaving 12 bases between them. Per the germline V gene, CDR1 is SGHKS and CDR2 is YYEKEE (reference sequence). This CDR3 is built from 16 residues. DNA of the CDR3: TGTGCCAGCAGCTTGTCGGGGGCCTTTAACACCGGGGAGCTGTTTTTT. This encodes CASSLSGAFNTGELFF.

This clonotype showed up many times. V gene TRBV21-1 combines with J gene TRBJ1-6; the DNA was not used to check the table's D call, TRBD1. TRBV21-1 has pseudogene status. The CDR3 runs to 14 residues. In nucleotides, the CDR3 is TGTGCCAGCAGCGGGGACAAAAGGGTCTCACCCCTCCACTTT. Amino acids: CASSGDKRVSPLHF.